This T cell receptor (beta chain) is from a study of T cells after yellow fever vaccination (dated by TCRdb to the late 2010s). For the study in its entirety: Libraries from fractions with low cell numbers were prepared with the SMART-Seq v4 Ultra Low Input RNA kit. To follow T-cell clones before and after primary and booster YFV17D yellow fever vaccination, bulk TCR alpha and beta repertoires were sequenced over time. Two healthy male donors made up the cohort, one aged 18 to 29 years and the other aged 30 to 40 years. Blood samples were taken at several timepoints before and after primary and secondary immunization, and bulk PBMC replicates and cell subsets were isolated.

On the study overall, not on this receptor specifically: Most clones expanded after primary vaccination (approximately 96% of CD4 and roughly 90% of CD8) were re-detected after the booster, suggesting that broad memory maintenance occurred. FACS-sorted repertoires could contain abundant contaminating clonotypes from the bulk population, so computational filtering was required. The secondary T-cell response was found to be weaker but faster than the primary response, with a peak reached on day 5 rather than on day 15. Because only a couple of donors were included in the study, the extent to which the findings can be generalized is limited. A small fraction of clonotypes appeared in both the CD4 and CD8 compartments, likely as a result of convergent recombination.

Relative to germline, V is 5 bases shorter and J is 2 bases shorter, with 16 bases between their ends. The CDR3 sequence holds 14 residues, the cysteine and phenylalanine included. This entry keeps only the CDR3 DNA: 42 bases, framed from base 1. CDR1 and CDR2, per the germline V gene (reference sequence), are GTSNPN and SVGIG. Taken with the paper, the label for treatment or condition translates to: live attenuated yellow fever vaccine strain. At every blood-draw timepoint, two biological replicates of bulk PBMCs were collected. A standard Ficoll-Paque protocol was used to isolate PBMCs from peripheral blood. TriZol was used to extract RNA from bulk PBMCs, CD4 and CD8 fractions, and dextramer-positive and dextramer-negative fractions. A remark on this clonotype: Its antigen is not yet known. Base quality data are lacking; no much larger clone is found one base away.

TCR cDNA was made using 5'RACE template switching, a step that added a universal primer site and unique molecular identifiers. Priming of cDNA synthesis was performed from both the TCR alpha and TCR beta constant segments. Two PCR steps were used to amplify libraries, with sample barcodes and sequencing adapters being added in the second step. Libraries were sequenced on Illumina HiSeq 2500 (2x100 bp) or NovaSeq (2x150 bp). Concerning the study's data processing: MIGEC was used to demultiplex reads and collapse the reads into UMI consensus sequences, and MiXCR was used for V(D)J alignment. Vaccine-responding clonotypes were defined with edgeR using replicate PBMC samples, requiring FDR below 0.01 and a log2 fold change above 5 up to day 15. Bulk clonotypes were assigned CD4 or CD8 identity according to which sequenced CD4 or CD8 repertoire held them at higher abundance. The raw public data were reprocessed by TCRdb itself: fastp quality trimming at Q25, MiXCR clonotype calling, in-frame beta chains only. Duplicate CDR3 protein sequences are folded into a single record with the most common DNA and genes. TCRdb's processing, not the study's, gives the V and J calls here. This sample gives around 350,000 distinct CDR3 sequences in total; about 6.2% of them show up just once. Of the sample, over 14% falls within the top ten clones.

This chain is built from TRBV30 and TRBJ2-7, with TRBD2 as a weak D call on 5 bases. The sequence was obtained from a man in his thirties or forties who received the YFV17D yellow fever vaccine. The source was PBMCs, collected 5 days after the yellow fever booster vaccination. This receptor carries the CDR3 CAWSRTLATYEQYF. The DNA sequence reads TGTGCCTGGTCTCGGACTCTAGCCACCTACGAGCAGTACTTC.